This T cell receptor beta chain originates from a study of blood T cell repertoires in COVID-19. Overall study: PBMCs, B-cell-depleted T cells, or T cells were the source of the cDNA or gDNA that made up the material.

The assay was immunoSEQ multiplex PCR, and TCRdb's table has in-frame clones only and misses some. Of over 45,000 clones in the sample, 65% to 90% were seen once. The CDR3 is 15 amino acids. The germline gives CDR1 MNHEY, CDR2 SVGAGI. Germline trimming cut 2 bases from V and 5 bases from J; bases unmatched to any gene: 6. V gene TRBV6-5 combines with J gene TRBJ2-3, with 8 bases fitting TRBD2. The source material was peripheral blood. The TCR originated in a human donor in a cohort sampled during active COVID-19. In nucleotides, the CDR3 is TGTGCCAGCAGTTACCAGGGACTAGTTGGAGATACGCAGTATTTT. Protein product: CASSYQGLVGDTQYF.